One sample yielded the 32 T cell receptor beta chains listed below, sequenced in a study of molecular identifiers for immune sequencing clone quantification. TCRdb reprocessed the PCR reads via MiXCR and lists one record per CDR3 protein. The sample has about 320,000 distinct CDR3 sequences; 20% to 25% are singletons. Material: naive CD8+ T cells from blood, with Jurkat cell RNA spiked in. The subset here: FACS-sorted CD8+CD4-CCR7+CD45RA+ naive T cells. The receptors originated from a human donor in good health. Some libraries in this study had Jurkat cell RNA spiked in.

As regards this clonotype: Since a much larger clone is just one base distant, this may be a read error. This chain connects TRBV20-1 to TRBJ2-7, with 7 bases that match TRBD2. The CDR3 extends over 15 amino acids. CDR1 is DFQATT and CDR2 is SNEGSKA in the germline V gene (reference sequence). The CDR3 here is CSAGDKWEGSYEQYF. In DNA form, the CDR3 reads TGCAGTGCTGGAGATAAGTGGGAGGGCAGCTACGAGCAGTACTTC.

The chain employs TRBV11-2 and TRBJ2-1, with 11 bases lining up with TRBD2. J lost 9 bases, V lost 0 bases, and 7 bases had no gene match. Germline lookup yields CDR1 SGHAT and CDR2 FQNNGV. The CDR3 length is 16 residues. Written as DNA, the CDR3 is TGTGCCAGCAGCTTAGAATCCCTAGCGGGAGGTTCTGAGCAGTTCTTC. As protein: CASSLESLAGGSEQFF.

Many counts were recorded for this clonotype. The chain uses TRBV4-3 and TRBJ1-1; the D is unclear. The CDR3 spans 15 residues. The germline CDR1 and CDR2 sequences are LGHNA and YSLEER. V lost 0 bases to trimming and J lost 3 bases, with 11 bases between them. CDR3 sequence: CASSQDRWSYTEAFF. The CDR3 DNA is TGCGCCAGCAGCCAAGATCGTTGGTCCTACACTGAAGCTTTCTTT.

As for this clonotype: A much larger clone differs from this one at a single base, so this may be a read error. The chain carries TRBV14 and TRBJ1-4; no clear D. This CDR3 comprises 17 residues. Per the germline V gene, CDR1 is SGHDN and CDR2 is FVKESK. DNA of the CDR3: TGTGCCAGCAGCCAAGATCGCCCCTGGACGGTTAATGGAAAACTGTTTTTT. It codes for CASSQDRPWTVNGKLFF. Complete variable domain (other parts from reference TRBV14 and TRBJ1-4): EAGVTQFPSHSVIEKGQTVTLRCDPISGHDNLYWYRRVMGKEIKFLLHFVKESKQDESGMPNNRFLAERTGGTYSTLKVQPAELEDSGVYFCASSQDRPWTVNGKLFFGSGTQLSVL.

To note about this clonotype: No conserved phenylalanine or tryptophan is present at the end of the CDR3, so a read error is the likely explanation. The gene calls are TRBV30 and TRBJ1-1; 8 bases are shared with TRBD1. Germline V gives CDR1 GTSNPN, CDR2 SVGIG (reference sequence). Germline trimming cut 4 bases from V and 6 bases from J; bases unmatched to any gene: 7. The CDR3 sequence is 13 residues long. The CDR3 coding sequence is TGTGCCTGGATCAACAGGGGGACGGCTGAAGCTTTCCTT. Protein product: CAWINRGTAEAFL.

This clonotype was seen repeatedly, ten times or more. The chain links TRBV4-1 to TRBJ2-3, with 11 bases aligning to TRBD2. CDR3 length: 15 residues. The V gene end was trimmed by 1 base and the J gene end by 7 bases; junction bases not matched to a gene: 4. The germline CDR1 and CDR2 sequences are MGHRA and YSYEKL. For the CDR3, the DNA is TGCGCCAGCAGCCAAGTAGCGGGGGGGCCATATACGCAGTATTTT. It is translated as CASSQVAGGPYTQYF.

This clonotype has ten or more counts. The CDR3 nucleotides read TGTGCCAGCAGTTACTCCGGGGGGGCGGGACAGCCCCAGCATTTT. Translation: CASSYSGGAGQPQHF. The V gene is TRBV6-2 or TRBV6-3, the J gene TRBJ1-5; D may be TRBD1 (6 bases). Trimming cost V 0 bases and J 7 bases, with 13 bases left between them. This CDR3 contains 15 residues. CDR1 and CDR2 (germline): MNHEY, SVGEGT.

There are many counts of this clonotype. The chain couples TRBV13 to TRBJ2-7; TRBD1 is a possible D gene (6 bases). Trimming stripped 8 bases from V and 2 bases from J, with 16 bases between. Germline V gene data show CDR1 as PRHDT and CDR2 as FYEKMQ (reference sequence). CDR3 size: 14 residues. This CDR3 reads CASLAKDSTYEQYF. CDR3 coding DNA: TGTGCCAGCCTCGCGAAGGACAGCACCTACGAGCAGTACTTC.

This clonotype was detected many times. The chain is built from TRBV7-6 and TRBJ1-4; perhaps TRBD1 as D (5 bases). The CDR3 has 15 amino acids. The germline V gene has CDR1 SGHVS and CDR2 FNYEAQ. Trimming removed 1 base from V and 6 bases from J, with 12 bases in between. For the CDR3, the DNA is TGTGCCAGCAGCTTAGAGGCAGGGACGGATGAAAAACTGTTTTTT. The encoded protein is CASSLEAGTDEKLFF.

A note on this clonotype: Since a much larger clone is just one base distant, this may be a read error. The chain has TRBV20-1 and TRBJ1-5; perhaps TRBD1 as D (5 bases). The CDR3 consists of 12 residues. CDR1 is DFQATT and CDR2 is SNEGSKA in the germline V gene (reference sequence). In DNA form, the CDR3 reads TGCAGTGCTAGGGACACGGATCAGTCCCAGCATTTT. Its protein is CSARDTDQSQHF.

This clonotype came up once. The junction does not match germline at one end; this may be a read error. DNA of the CDR3: TGTGCCAGCAGCTGGCAAAGCGGGAGCAACTATGAGCAGCTCTTC. Translating it yields CASSWQSGSNYEQLF. V is TRBV7-6 and J is TRBJ2-1, with TRBD2 matching 8 bases. CDR1 and CDR2 from the germline V gene are SGHVS and FNYEAQ. The CDR3 loop spans 15 amino acids.

This clonotype has at least ten counts. The gene calls are TRBV29-1 and TRBJ2-7; possible D gene TRBD1, 5 bases. The V end lost 1 base, the J end lost 0 bases, and 10 bases lay between the germline ends. The CDR3 consists of 14 residues. The V gene's germline CDR1 is SQVTM and CDR2 ANQGSEA. CDR3 nucleotide sequence: TGCAGCGTTGAAGGGCAGGGAACCTCCTACGAGCAGTACTTC. This gives the protein CSVEGQGTSYEQYF.

This clonotype was recorded many times. The chain employs TRBV27 and TRBJ2-7; TRBD1 matches at 10 bases. The germline gives CDR1 MNHEY, CDR2 SMNVEV (reference sequence). CDR3 size: 13 residues. The V and J ends lost 7 bases and 6 bases, in that order; junction bases with no gene match: 6. Here the CDR3 DNA reads TGTGCCAGCACGACAGGGGGCCGCGCCGAGCAGTACTTC. Amino acid sequence: CASTTGGRAEQYF.

Details on this clonotype: A much larger clone sits a single nucleotide away, making a read error possible. The chain is built from TRBV4-1 and TRBJ2-1; 8 nucleotides align to TRBD2. Germline V CDR1 and CDR2: MGHRA, YSYEKL. Germline trimming cut 1 base from V and 6 bases from J; bases unmatched to any gene: 11. The CDR3 is 17 residues long. The chain's CDR3 is CASSQGKGLGLGNEQFF. The CDR3 region has the DNA TGCGCCAGCAGCCAAGGAAAGGGACTAGGGCTAGGCAATGAGCAGTTCTTC.

The CDR3: CASLPGTDTQYF. Here the CDR3 DNA reads TGTGCCAGCCTGCCAGGCACAGATACGCAGTATTTT. V usage is TRBV7-9 and J usage is TRBJ2-3; unclear D gene. V dropped 8 bases and J dropped 1 base, with 7 bases sitting between them. The CDR3 spans 12 residues. Germline V CDR1 and CDR2: SEHNR, FQNEAQ (reference sequence).

Of note for this clonotype: A much bigger clone sits one base away, suggesting this may be a read error. Since no conserved phenylalanine or tryptophan closes the CDR3, a read error is the likely cause. The gene calls are TRBV20-1 and TRBJ2-5; possibly TRBD1 for D (5 bases). V was shortened by 0 bases and J by 4 bases, with 12 bases between the two germline ends. The CDR3 totals 14 residues. Germline V gene data show CDR1 as DFQATT and CDR2 as SNEGSKA (reference sequence). CDR3 protein: CSAREAGLRETQYL. DNA of the CDR3: TGCAGTGCTAGAGAGGCAGGGCTCCGAGAGACCCAGTACCTC.

The chain joins TRBV27 to TRBJ2-3; 10 bases map to TRBD1. The CDR3 has 16 amino acids. The ends lost 5 bases at V and 2 bases at J; junction bases unmatched: 7. The V gene's germline CDR1 is MNHEY and CDR2 SMNVEV (reference sequence). Here the CDR3 DNA reads TGTGCCAGCAGTCCTAGACAGGGGGCCCTCACAGATACGCAGTATTTT. Its protein product is CASSPRQGALTDTQYF.

The rearrangement uses TRBV7-9 and TRBJ2-1; 12 bases line up with TRBD2. CDR3 length: 16 residues. Germline-derived CDR1 and CDR2 are SEHNR and FQNEAQ (reference sequence). The V gene end was trimmed by 5 bases and the J gene end by 6 bases; junction bases not matched to a gene: 8. The DNA for the CDR3 is TGTGCCAGCAGCCCCGGACTAGCGGGGAACCGCAATGAGCAGTTCTTC. Translated, it gives CASSPGLAGNRNEQFF. Filled out from reference TRBV7-9 and TRBJ2-1, the complete variable domain reads DTGVSQNPRHKITKRGQNVTFRCDPISEHNRLYWYRQTLGQGPEFLTYFQNEAQLEKSRLLSDRFSAERPKGSFSTLEIQRTEQGDSAMYLCASSPGLAGNRNEQFFGPGTRLTVL.

This clonotype was detected ten times or more. The DNA for the CDR3 is TGTGCCAGCACCCCGTTGTCTAGCGGATTTCAAGAGACCCAGTACTTC. Encoded protein: CASTPLSSGFQETQYF. The chain joins TRBV28 to TRBJ2-5; 7 nucleotides line up with TRBD2. Germline V gene lookup returns CDR1 MDHEN and CDR2 SYDVKM. The CDR3 has 16 amino acids. The J segment lost 2 bases and the V segment lost 7 bases, leaving 13 bases of the junction unmatched. Using reference TRBV28 and TRBJ2-5 for the parts outside the CDR3, the full variable domain is DVKVTQSSRYLVKRTGEKVFLECVQDMDHENMFWYRQDPGLGLRLIYFSYDVKMKEKGDIPEGYSVSREKKERFSLILESASTNQTSMYLCASTPLSSGFQETQYFGPGTRLLVL.

This clonotype has a count of ten or more. This CDR3 reads CASSFKVVEQFF. The CDR3 DNA follows: TGTGCCAGCAGCTTCAAGGTGGTTGAGCAGTTCTTC. This chain links TRBV7-9 with TRBJ2-1; D not certain. The V gene's germline CDR1 is SEHNR and CDR2 FQNEAQ (reference sequence). The CDR3 loop spans 12 amino acids. Trimming shortened V by 3 bases and J by 9 bases, and 9 bases separated the two germline ends.

This clonotype was detected ten times or more. V is TRBV28 and J is TRBJ1-2; tentative D call: TRBD1 (6 bases). CDR3 length equals 13 residues. Trimming pared 5 bases from V and 5 bases from J, leaving 12 bases between. From germline, CDR1 is MDHEN and CDR2 SYDVKM. CDR3: CASSPTGTYGYTF. The CDR3 bases are TGTGCCAGCAGTCCTACAGGGACGTATGGCTACACCTTC.

Remarks on this clonotype: This likely comes from a read error, as the CDR3 has no conserved phenylalanine or tryptophan at its end. The genes are TRBV12-5 and TRBJ2-3; TRBD2 matches 11 bases. J was trimmed by 3 bases and V by 3 bases; bases with no gene match: 8. Germline CDR1 reads LGHNT; CDR2 reads FRNRAP. The CDR3 totals 17 residues. As DNA, the CDR3 is TGTGCTAGTGGTTTCCAAATAGCGGGGGGGCGAACAGATACGCAGTATTCT. Translating it yields CASGFQIAGGRTDTQYS.

The sample holds many counts of this clonotype. The rearrangement links TRBV30 to TRBJ2-7; D perhaps matches TRBD2 (6 bases). CDR3 length: 14 residues. Germline V gene lookup returns CDR1 GTSNPN and CDR2 SVGIG (reference sequence). With 0 bases removed from V and 3 bases from J, the gap between germline ends came to 12 bases. CDR3 region: CAWSVGVRDYEQYF. As DNA, the CDR3 is TGTGCCTGGAGTGTAGGGGTGCGGGACTACGAGCAGTACTTC.

This clonotype was detected only a few times. The genes are TRBV11-3 and TRBJ2-6; D gene uncertain. CDR3 size: 13 residues. Looked up from germline, CDR1 is SGHNT and CDR2 is YENEEA. V was pared by 5 bases and J by 8 bases, with 10 bases between. CDR3 loop: CASSPKESNVLTF. CDR3 DNA: TGTGCCAGCAGCCCGAAGGAGTCCAACGTCCTGACTTTC.

This clonotype was detected ten times or more. V gene TRBV5-4 combines with J gene TRBJ2-7; D is ambiguous. CDR3 length: 14 amino acids. V lost 2 bases to trimming and J lost 2 bases, with 11 bases between them. The V gene's germline CDR1 is SGHNT and CDR2 YYREEE (reference sequence). The CDR3 sequence: CASSFALRPYEQYF. Written as DNA, the CDR3 is TGTGCCAGCAGCTTCGCACTGCGGCCCTACGAGCAGTACTTC. Drawing the rest from reference TRBV5-4 and TRBJ2-7, the complete variable domain is ETGVTQSPTHLIKTRGQQVTLRCSSQSGHNTVSWYQQALGQGPQFIFQYYREEENGRGNFPPRFSGLQFPNYSSELNVNALELDDSALYLCASSFALRPYEQYFGPGTRLTVT.

This clonotype was detected ten times or more. V and J are TRBV2 and TRBJ2-3, with 8 bases matching TRBD2. Per the germline V gene, CDR1 is SNHLY and CDR2 is FYNNEI. V shed 6 bases and J 0 bases; nucleotides not matched to a gene: 11. The CDR3 extends over 17 amino acids. The CDR3 loop is CASRSGGRLSSTDTQYF. For the CDR3, the DNA is TGTGCCAGCAGGTCCGGCGGGAGGCTTAGTAGCACAGATACGCAGTATTTT. The whole variable domain, filled in from reference TRBV2 and TRBJ2-3, reads EPEVTQTPSHQVTQMGQEVILRCVPISNHLYFYWYRQILGQKVEFLVSFYNNEISEKSEIFDDQFSVERPDGSNFTLKIRSTKLEDSAMYFCASRSGGRLSSTDTQYFGPGTRLTVL.

This clonotype was found many times. The J gene is TRBJ2-2, the V gene TRBV4-1, with TRBD2 identical over 16 bases. The germline V gene encodes CDR1 MGHRA and CDR2 YSYEKL. The CDR3 is 17 amino acids. Losses at the gene ends were 4 bases for V and 4 bases for J; bases not matched to a gene: 3. The CDR3 nucleotides read TGCGCCAGCAGCCTGGGACTAGCGGGGGGGTTCACCGGGGAGCTGTTTTTT. It encodes CASSLGLAGGFTGELFF.

The sample holds many counts of this clonotype. CDR3 sequence: CASRWGGATSYEQYF. CDR3 in DNA: TGTGCCAGCAGGTGGGGTGGGGCCACCTCCTACGAGCAGTACTTC. J is TRBJ2-7 and V is TRBV2; weak D call: TRBD1 (5 bases). V dropped 6 bases and J dropped 0 bases, with 15 bases sitting between them. CDR1 SNHLY and CDR2 FYNNEI come from the germline V gene. This CDR3 is 15 amino acids long.

Points on this clonotype: Possible read error: a much larger clone is one base away. This chain connects TRBV20-1 to TRBJ2-1; the match to TRBD2 covers 8 bases. Trimming removed 3 bases from V and 6 bases from J; junction bases left unmatched: 16. Germline lookup yields CDR1 DFQATT and CDR2 SNEGSKA (reference sequence). The CDR3 runs to 17 residues. The chain's CDR3 is CSASPGPAGAVSNEQFF. In DNA, the CDR3 is TGCAGTGCTAGCCCGGGACCAGCGGGAGCCGTTTCCAATGAGCAGTTCTTC.

The chain couples TRBV6-1 to TRBJ2-3; the D is unclear. This CDR3 comprises 14 residues. Germline V CDR1 and CDR2: MNHNS, SASEGT. V shed 3 bases and J shed 1 base, with 8 bases lying between them. In DNA form, the CDR3 reads TGTGCCAGCAGTGATGTAATGGGCACAGATACGCAGTATTTT. It encodes CASSDVMGTDTQYF.

The table lists this clonotype with many counts. The chain carries TRBV27 and TRBJ2-3; no definite D call. In germline, CDR1 is MNHEY, CDR2 SMNVEV (reference sequence). The length of the CDR3 is 12 residues. The germline V and J ends were trimmed by 3 bases and 6 bases, with 7 bases remaining between them. The CDR3 sequence: CASSFQFDTQYF. Here the CDR3 DNA reads TGTGCCAGCAGTTTCCAGTTTGATACGCAGTATTTT.

This chain uses TRBV20-1 with TRBJ2-1, with 16 nucleotides matching TRBD2. Germline trimming cut 7 bases from V and 2 bases from J; bases unmatched to any gene: 11. This CDR3 has 18 amino acids. Per the germline V gene, CDR1 is DFQATT and CDR2 is SNEGSKA (reference sequence). The CDR3 DNA is TGCAGTGGGGATCCCGGGACTAGCGGGGGGGCAACCTACAATGAGCAGTTCTTC. It translates to CSGDPGTSGGATYNEQFF.